Below are 26 T cell receptor beta chains sequenced from a single sample in a study of T cell responses to AZD1222 COVID-19 vaccine. Only in-frame clones appear in the TCRdb table, and some are missing; sequencing was by immunoSEQ multiplex PCR. The sample includes 90,000 to 150,000 clones, 88% seen only once; the top ten take about 3.7%. The sequencing here drew on peripheral blood, taken on day 0 of AZD1222 vaccination. Receptors originate from an adult in good health.

The CDR3 DNA reads as TGTGCCAGCAGCTTAGCGTCGGGGGGCGCGTCCAAAAACATTCAGTACTTC. Encoded protein: CASSLASGGASKNIQYF. This chain uses TRBV7-2 with TRBJ2-4; weak D call: TRBD2 (7 bases). The CDR3 sequence is 17 residues long. The V end was cut by 0 bases, the J end by 2 bases, with 14 bases between. The germline V gene encodes CDR1 SGHTA and CDR2 FQGNSA.

This chain uses TRBV15 with TRBJ1-6; 11 bases agree with TRBD1. This CDR3 is built from 15 residues. Losses at the gene ends were 3 bases for V and 10 bases for J; bases not matched to a gene: 5. The V gene's germline CDR1 is LNHNV and CDR2 YYDKDF (reference sequence). The CDR3 is CATSRTGTGGSPLHF. The CDR3 nucleotides are TGTGCCACCAGCAGGACCGGGACAGGGGGGTCACCCCTCCACTTT.

The rearrangement uses TRBV7-2 and TRBJ1-2; 10 nucleotides line up with TRBD1. Looked up from germline, CDR1 is SGHTA and CDR2 is FQGNSA. CDR3 length: 15 amino acids. With 3 bases clipped from V and 6 bases from J, the junction kept 7 bases outside the gene matches. CDR3 protein: CASSFGTGVGDGYTF. CDR3 in DNA: TGTGCCAGCAGCTTCGGGACAGGGGTCGGAGATGGCTACACCTTC. The whole variable domain, filled in from reference TRBV7-2 and TRBJ1-2, reads GAGVSQSPSNKVTEKGKDVELRCDPISGHTALYWYRQSLGQGLEFLIYFQGNSAPDKSGLPSDRFSAERTGGSVSTLTIQRTQQEDSAVYLCASSFGTGVGDGYTFGSGTRLTVV.

This clone was seen only a few times. The V call is TRBV9, the J call TRBJ2-1; no firm D call. Deletions cut 0 bases from V and 6 bases from J, with 10 bases between. Germline loops: CDR1 SGDLS, CDR2 YYNGEE. The CDR3 is made up of 14 amino acids. The DNA for the CDR3 is TGTGCCAGCAGCGTAGGGAGCTTCGGCAATGAGCAGTTCTTC. This encodes CASSVGSFGNEQFF.

This chain joins TRBV5-1 and TRBJ1-1; 7 bases match TRBD1. The trim removed 5 bases at V and 0 bases at J, leaving 4 bases unmatched. The germline V gene has CDR1 SGHRS and CDR2 YFSETQ. This CDR3 has 14 amino acids. The CDR3 sequence is CASSRTGLNTEAFF. The CDR3, as DNA: TGCGCCAGCAGTCGGACAGGCCTGAACACTGAAGCTTTCTTT. Full variable domain (remainder filled in from reference TRBV5-1 and TRBJ1-1): KAGVTQTPRYLIKTRGQQVTLSCSPISGHRSVSWYQQTPGQGLQFLFEYFSETQRNKGNFPGRFSGRQFSNSRSEMNVSTLELGDSALYLCASSRTGLNTEAFFGQGTRLTVV.

This clone was seen only once. The V and J genes are TRBV6-5 and TRBJ1-2; 7 bases line up with TRBD1. Germline CDR1 reads MNHEY; CDR2 reads SVGAGI. The J segment lost 7 bases and the V segment lost 2 bases, leaving 4 bases of the junction unmatched. CDR3 length: 13 amino acids. The CDR3: CASSYRQGPGYTF. CDR3 DNA: TGTGCCAGCAGTTACAGACAGGGCCCTGGCTACACCTTC.

The rearrangement uses TRBV25-1 and TRBJ1-2; 7 bases align to TRBD1. Per the germline V gene, CDR1 is MGHDK and CDR2 is SYGVNS. V shed 2 bases and J 4 bases; nucleotides not matched to a gene: 10. The CDR3 has 16 residues. DNA of the CDR3: TGTGCCAGCAGTGAAGGTCAGGGGGGTTGGGTCTATGGCTACACCTTC. Amino acid sequence: CASSEGQGGWVYGYTF.

The rearrangement joins TRBV6-5 to TRBJ2-7; the match to TRBD2 covers 13 bases. The CDR3 runs to 14 residues. The germline CDR1 and CDR2 sequences are MNHEY and SVGAGI. With 6 bases clipped from V and 5 bases from J, the junction kept 4 bases outside the gene matches. CDR3 in amino acids: CASRPGLAGDEQYF. Written as DNA, the CDR3 is TGTGCCAGCAGACCCGGACTAGCGGGGGACGAGCAGTACTTC.

This rearrangement joins TRBV19 to TRBJ2-1; D possibly matches TRBD1 or TRBD2 (5 bases each). The germline V gene has CDR1 LNHDA and CDR2 SQIVND (reference sequence). The CDR3 runs to 14 residues. The germline V and J ends were trimmed by 5 bases and 10 bases, with 18 bases remaining between them. CDR3 DNA: TGTGCCAGTAGTCCCTTGGGGGTGACGGACGAGCAGTTCTTC. This codes for CASSPLGVTDEQFF.

The genes are TRBV12-3 or TRBV12-4 and TRBJ2-1, with D unresolved. Trimming left V 5 bases short and J 6 bases short, with 5 bases between. This CDR3 is 11 amino acids long. CDR3 coding DNA: TGTGCCAGCAGTGTTTTCAATGAGCAGTTCTTC. Translated, it gives CASSVFNEQFF.

The chain has TRBV6-5 and TRBJ2-5; 7 bases agree with TRBD1. Per the germline V gene, CDR1 is MNHEY and CDR2 is SVGAGI. This CDR3 comprises 15 residues. Trimming cost V 5 bases and J 5 bases; bases outside gene matches: 11. The CDR3 sequence is CASSRIQGLGETQYF. The CDR3 coding sequence is TGTGCCAGCAGTCGGATACAGGGGTTGGGGGAGACCCAGTACTTC.

V usage is TRBV10-3 and J usage is TRBJ1-1; a weak D match, TRBD1 (6 bases). CDR3 length: 14 residues. The ends were cut back, 6 bases at V and 1 base at J, with 12 bases in the middle. From germline, CDR1 is ENHRY and CDR2 SYGVKD. CDR3 sequence reads: CAIRGGQRNTEAFF. The DNA of the CDR3 is TGTGCCATCAGGGGCGGACAGAGGAACACTGAAGCTTTCTTT.

The chain employs TRBV19 and TRBJ1-3; D ambiguous. The CDR3 covers 13 residues. V lost 7 bases, J lost 3 bases, and 10 bases lay in between. CDR1 is LNHDA, CDR2 SQIVND, per germline (reference sequence). The CDR3 loop reads CASTGDLGNTIYF. The CDR3 coding sequence is TGTGCCAGTACAGGAGACCTTGGAAACACCATATATTTT. Combining the CDR3 with reference TRBV19 and TRBJ1-3 gives the whole variable domain DGGITQSPKYLFRKEGQNVTLSCEQNLNHDAMYWYRQDPGQGLRLIYYSQIVNDFQKGDIAEGYSVSREKKESFPLTVTSAQKNPTAFYLCASTGDLGNTIYFGEGSWLTVV.

The V call is TRBV27, the J call TRBJ1-1; D call uncertain. Trimming shortened V by 7 bases and J by 11 bases, and 17 bases separated the two germline ends. The germline V gene encodes CDR1 MNHEY and CDR2 SMNVEV (reference sequence). The CDR3 covers 12 residues. This CDR3 reads CASINTRGVAFF. The CDR3 DNA follows: TGTGCCAGCATCAACACCCGGGGTGTTGCTTTCTTT.

The chain recombines TRBV7-9 with TRBJ2-7; TRBD1 agrees at 8 bases. V dropped 11 bases and J dropped 5; count of bases not matched to a gene: 14. The CDR3 consists of 14 residues. Germline CDR1 SEHNR, CDR2 FQNEAQ (reference sequence). CDR3 nucleotide sequence: TGTGCCTCCGTCGCGACAGGGGTCTTGAACGAGCAGTACTTC. Protein sequence: CASVATGVLNEQYF.

J is TRBJ1-4 and V is TRBV5-1, with D perhaps TRBD1 (6 bases). V lost 4 bases and J 2 bases, leaving 9 bases between the germline ends. Germline lookup yields CDR1 SGHRS and CDR2 YFSETQ. The CDR3 runs 14 residues. The CDR3 is CASSKDSTNEKLFF. The CDR3 nucleotides read TGCGCCAGCAGCAAGGACAGCACTAATGAAAAACTGTTTTTT.

V is TRBV6-6 and J is TRBJ1-5, with D uncertain. This CDR3 comprises 13 residues. V was cut by 6 bases and J by 4 bases, with 10 bases left in between. The germline CDR1 and CDR2 sequences are MNHNY and SVGAGI (reference sequence). The CDR3 DNA sequence: TGTGCCAGCAGGGCGCGGGTTAATCAGCCCCAGCATTTT. Protein: CASRARVNQPQHF.

This CDR3 reads CASSHRTFYGYTF. CDR3 sequence (DNA): TGTGCCAGCAGCCACCGGACGTTCTATGGCTACACCTTC. The genes are TRBV14 and TRBJ1-2; D gene ambiguous. Germline CDR1 reads SGHDN; CDR2 reads FVKESK. The germline V and J ends were trimmed by 3 bases and 4 bases, with 9 bases remaining between them. The CDR3 spans 13 residues. Complete variable domain (other parts from reference TRBV14 and TRBJ1-2): EAGVTQFPSHSVIEKGQTVTLRCDPISGHDNLYWYRRVMGKEIKFLLHFVKESKQDESGMPNNRFLAERTGGTYSTLKVQPAELEDSGVYFCASSHRTFYGYTFGSGTRLTVV.

Points on this clone: The junction differs from germline at one of its ends, possibly a read error. V usage is TRBV5-4 and J usage is TRBJ2-4; 8 nucleotides match TRBD2. Germline CDR1 reads SGHNT; CDR2 reads YYREEE (reference sequence). This CDR3 comprises 13 residues. CDR3 DNA sequence: TGCTCTGTGGCGGGGGGAGCCAAAAACATTCAGTACTTC. Translated, it gives CSVAGGAKNIQYF.

This clone has at least ten counts. The rearrangement uses TRBV4-2 and TRBJ2-7, with no clear D. The CDR3 consists of 15 residues. The germline V gene has CDR1 LGHNA and CDR2 YNFKEQ. With 0 bases removed from V and 1 base from J, the gap between germline ends came to 10 bases. This CDR3 reads CASSQDNTGSYEQYF. The CDR3 DNA is TGTGCCAGCAGCCAAGATAACACCGGGTCCTACGAGCAGTACTTC.

A single count supports this clone. The rearrangement joins TRBV4-1 to TRBJ2-7, with a tentative D call TRBD1 (6 bases). CDR3 length: 20 residues. Germline lookup yields CDR1 MGHRA and CDR2 YSYEKL. Trimming pared 4 bases from V and 2 bases from J, leaving 30 bases between. CDR3 in amino acids: CASSPPPDRFPAKGAYEQYF. In nucleotides, the CDR3 is TGCGCCAGCAGCCCCCCCCCGGACAGATTCCCAGCGAAAGGCGCCTACGAGCAGTACTTC.

The chain combines TRBV6-5 with TRBJ2-3; 7 bases are shared with TRBD2. CDR1 and CDR2 from the germline V gene are MNHEY and SVGAGI. Unmatched junction bases numbered 9, after V lost 5 bases and J lost 4 bases. The CDR3 is 15 residues long. The CDR3 DNA sequence: TGTGCCAGCAGTCTCAGCGGGGCTGATTCAGATACGCAGTATTTT. Translation gives CASSLSGADSDTQYF.

The CDR3 nucleotides are TGTGCTAGTGGTTTGGTATTAGGGCAGGCCAATCAGCCCCAGCATTTT. Protein sequence: CASGLVLGQANQPQHF. The chain employs TRBV12-5 and TRBJ1-5, with D hard to call. Germline V CDR1 and CDR2: LGHNT, FRNRAP. This CDR3 region has 16 residues. The V end was cut by 0 bases, the J end by 3 bases, with 12 bases between.

This clone showed up just once. The V gene is TRBV18, the J gene TRBJ1-2, with D possibly matching TRBD1 (5 bases). V lost 0 bases to trimming and J lost 3 bases, with 8 bases between them. Germline CDR1 and CDR2: KGHSH and LQKENI. The CDR3 is 14 residues long. The CDR3 reads CASSPPIGDYGYTF. The CDR3 DNA is TGTGCCAGCTCACCACCGATAGGGGACTATGGCTACACCTTC.

V usage is TRBV19 and J usage is TRBJ2-7; 11 nucleotides agree with TRBD2. The V and J ends lost 5 bases and 5 bases, in that order; junction bases with no gene match: 14. The germline gives CDR1 LNHDA, CDR2 SQIVND (reference sequence). CDR3 length: 17 amino acids. This chain's CDR3 is CASSAWFSGGVIHEQYF. The CDR3 region has the DNA TGTGCCAGTAGTGCCTGGTTTAGCGGGGGGGTTATCCACGAGCAGTACTTC.

The chain employs TRBV28 and TRBJ2-1, with D unclear. The germline V gene has CDR1 MDHEN and CDR2 SYDVKM. The length of the CDR3 is 12 residues. Trimming cost V 2 bases and J 8 bases, with 7 bases left between them. Here the CDR3 DNA reads TGTGCCAGCAGTTTAAAAGGGCATGAGCAGTTCTTC. It encodes CASSLKGHEQFF.